This TCR beta chain originates from a study of shared clonotypes between healthy human individuals. It was CD45RO-negative cells, positively selected for CCR7, that made up naive CD8 cells, with terminally differentiated effector memory CD45RA+ cells excluded. The germline V and J ends were trimmed by 5 bases and 3 bases, with 19 bases remaining between them. The CDR3 length is 16 residues. Germline V gene sequence: CDR1 ENHRY, CDR2 SYGVKD. In its sample, this clone was seen once. Only in-frame clones appear in the TCRdb table, and some are missing; sequencing was by immunoSEQ multiplex PCR. The table lists under 2,000,000 clones, approximately 94% of them singletons.

This chain uses TRBV10-3 with TRBJ1-2, with D possibly matching TRBD1 (6 bases). The sequence derives from a man between 18 and 35 years old in good health. Sample: naive CD8+ T cells sorted from blood. This chain's CDR3 is CAISSPVRGEDYGYTF. CDR3 DNA sequence: TGTGCCATCAGTTCACCGGTAAGGGGGGAAGACTATGGCTACACCTTC.